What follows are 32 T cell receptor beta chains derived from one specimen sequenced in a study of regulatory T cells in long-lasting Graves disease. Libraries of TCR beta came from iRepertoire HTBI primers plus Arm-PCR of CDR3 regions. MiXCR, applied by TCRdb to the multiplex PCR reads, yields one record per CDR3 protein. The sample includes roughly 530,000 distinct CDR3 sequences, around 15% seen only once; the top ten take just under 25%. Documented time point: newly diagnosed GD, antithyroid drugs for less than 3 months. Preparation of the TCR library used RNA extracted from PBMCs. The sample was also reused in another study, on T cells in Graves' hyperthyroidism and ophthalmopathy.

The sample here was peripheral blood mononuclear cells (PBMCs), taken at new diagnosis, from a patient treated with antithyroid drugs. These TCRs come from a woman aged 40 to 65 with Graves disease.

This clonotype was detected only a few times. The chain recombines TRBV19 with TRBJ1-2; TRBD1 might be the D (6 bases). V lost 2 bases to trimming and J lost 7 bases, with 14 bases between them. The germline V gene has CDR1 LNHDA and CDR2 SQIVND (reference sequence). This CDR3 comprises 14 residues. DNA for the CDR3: TGTGCCAGTAGTATACCAGGGGAGGCGCGTGGCTACACCTTC. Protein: CASSIPGEARGYTF. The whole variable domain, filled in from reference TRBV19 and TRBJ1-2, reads DGGITQSPKYLFRKEGQNVTLSCEQNLNHDAMYWYRQDPGQGLRLIYYSQIVNDFQKGDIAEGYSVSREKKESFPLTVTSAQKNPTAFYLCASSIPGEARGYTFGSGTRLTVV.

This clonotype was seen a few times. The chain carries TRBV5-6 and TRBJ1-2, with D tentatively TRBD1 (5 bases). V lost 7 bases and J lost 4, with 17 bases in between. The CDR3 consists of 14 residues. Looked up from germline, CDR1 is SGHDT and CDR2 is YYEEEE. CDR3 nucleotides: TGTGCCAGCCATCCGAGGGCAGGGCGCTATGGCTACACCTTC. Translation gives CASHPRAGRYGYTF. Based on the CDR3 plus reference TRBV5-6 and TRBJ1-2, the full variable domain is DAGVTQSPTHLIKTRGQQVTLRCSPKSGHDTVSWYQQALGQGPQFIFQYYEEEERQRGNFPDRFSGHQFPNYSSELNVNALLLGDSALYLCASHPRAGRYGYTFGSGTRLTVV.

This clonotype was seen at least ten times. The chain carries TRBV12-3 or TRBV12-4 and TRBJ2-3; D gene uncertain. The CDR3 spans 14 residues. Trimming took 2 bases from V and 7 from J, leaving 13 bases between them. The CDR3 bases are TGTGCCAGCAGTTTATTCGCACAGAAGAATACGCAGTATTTT. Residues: CASSLFAQKNTQYF.

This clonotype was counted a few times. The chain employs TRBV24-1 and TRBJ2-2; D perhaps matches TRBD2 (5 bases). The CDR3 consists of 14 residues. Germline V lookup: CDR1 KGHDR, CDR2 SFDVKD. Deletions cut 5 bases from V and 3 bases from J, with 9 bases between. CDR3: CATSATSDTGELFF. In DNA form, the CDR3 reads TGTGCCACCAGTGCCACTAGTGACACCGGGGAGCTGTTTTTT.

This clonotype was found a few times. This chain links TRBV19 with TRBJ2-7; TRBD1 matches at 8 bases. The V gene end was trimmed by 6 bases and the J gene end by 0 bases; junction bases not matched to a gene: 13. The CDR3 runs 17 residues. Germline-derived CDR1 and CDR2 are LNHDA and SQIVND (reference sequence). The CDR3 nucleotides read TGTGCCAGTAGCCTTACCTACCGGGACAGGAGCTCCTACGAGCAGTACTTC. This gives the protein CASSLTYRDRSSYEQYF.

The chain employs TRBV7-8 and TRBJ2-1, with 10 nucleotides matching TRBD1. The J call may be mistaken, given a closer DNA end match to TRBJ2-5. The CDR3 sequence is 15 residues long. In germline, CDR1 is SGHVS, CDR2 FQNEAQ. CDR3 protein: CASSLGQGAIETQYF. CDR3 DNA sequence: TGTGCCAGCAGCTTAGGACAGGGGGCTATCGAGACCCAGTACTTC.

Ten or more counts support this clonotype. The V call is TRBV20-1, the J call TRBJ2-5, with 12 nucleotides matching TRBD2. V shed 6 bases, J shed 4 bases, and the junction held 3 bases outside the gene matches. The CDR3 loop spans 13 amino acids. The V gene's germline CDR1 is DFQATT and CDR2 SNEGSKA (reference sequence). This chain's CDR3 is CSARLAGVETQYF. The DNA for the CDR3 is TGCAGTGCCCGACTAGCGGGGGTAGAGACCCAGTACTTC.

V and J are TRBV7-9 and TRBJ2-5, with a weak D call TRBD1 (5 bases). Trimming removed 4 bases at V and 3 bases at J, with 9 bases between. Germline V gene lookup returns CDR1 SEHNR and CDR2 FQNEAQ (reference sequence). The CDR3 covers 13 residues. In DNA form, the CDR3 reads TGTGCCAGCAGCTCGACAGTTAAAGAGACCCAGTACTTC. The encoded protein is CASSSTVKETQYF.

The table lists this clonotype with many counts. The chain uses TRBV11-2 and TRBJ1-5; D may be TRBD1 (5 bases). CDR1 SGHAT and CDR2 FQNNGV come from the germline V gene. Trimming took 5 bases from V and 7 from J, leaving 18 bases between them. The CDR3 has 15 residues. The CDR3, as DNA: TGTGCCAGCAGCGGAGGAGCGGGGTGGGGGCAGCCCCAGCATTTT. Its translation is CASSGGAGWGQPQHF.

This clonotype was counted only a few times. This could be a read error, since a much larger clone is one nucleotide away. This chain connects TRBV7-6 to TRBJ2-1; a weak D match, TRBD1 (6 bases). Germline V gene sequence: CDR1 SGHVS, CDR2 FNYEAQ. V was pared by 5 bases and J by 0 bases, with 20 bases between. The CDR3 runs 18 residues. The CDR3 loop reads CASSIWGLGVRSYNEQFF. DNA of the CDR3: TGTGCCAGCAGCATATGGGGGCTTGGAGTGCGCTCCTACAATGAGCAGTTCTTC. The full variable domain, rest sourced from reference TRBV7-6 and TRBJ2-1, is GAGVSQSPRYKVTKRGQDVALRCDPISGHVSLYWYRQALGQGPEFLTYFNYEAQQDKSGLPNDRFSAERPEGSISTLTIQRTEQRDSAMYRCASSIWGLGVRSYNEQFFGPGTRLTVL.

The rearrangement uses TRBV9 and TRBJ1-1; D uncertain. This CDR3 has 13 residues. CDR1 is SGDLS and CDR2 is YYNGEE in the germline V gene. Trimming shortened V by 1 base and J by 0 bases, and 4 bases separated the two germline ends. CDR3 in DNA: TGTGCCAGCAGCGTAATCCTGAACACTGAAGCTTTCTTT. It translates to CASSVILNTEAFF.

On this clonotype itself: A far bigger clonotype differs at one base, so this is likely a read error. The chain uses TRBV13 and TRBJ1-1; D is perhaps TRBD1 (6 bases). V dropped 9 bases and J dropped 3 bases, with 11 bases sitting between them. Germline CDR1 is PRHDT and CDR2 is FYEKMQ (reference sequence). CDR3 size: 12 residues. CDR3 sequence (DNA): TGTGCCAGAGCAGAGGGGGACACTGAAGCTTTCTTT. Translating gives CARAEGDTEAFF. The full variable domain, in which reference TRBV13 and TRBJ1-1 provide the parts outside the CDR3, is AAGVIQSPRHLIKEKRETATLKCYPIPRHDTVYWYQQGPGQDPQFLISFYEKMQSDKGSIPDRFSAQQFSDYHSELNMSSLELGDSALYFCARAEGDTEAFFGQGTRLTVV.

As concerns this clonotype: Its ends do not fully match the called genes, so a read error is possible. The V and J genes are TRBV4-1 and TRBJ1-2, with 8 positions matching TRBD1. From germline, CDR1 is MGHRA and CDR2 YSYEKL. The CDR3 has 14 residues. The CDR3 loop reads CASRQDRGRDGYTF. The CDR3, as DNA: TGCGCCAGCAGACAAGACAGGGGAAGAGATGGCTACACCTTC.

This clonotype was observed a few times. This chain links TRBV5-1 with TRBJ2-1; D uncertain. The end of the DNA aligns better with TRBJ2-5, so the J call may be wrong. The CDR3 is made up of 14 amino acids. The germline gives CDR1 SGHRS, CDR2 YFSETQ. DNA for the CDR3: TGCGCCAGCAGCCCTACGGGCTCCCAAGAGACCCAGTACTTC. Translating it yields CASSPTGSQETQYF.

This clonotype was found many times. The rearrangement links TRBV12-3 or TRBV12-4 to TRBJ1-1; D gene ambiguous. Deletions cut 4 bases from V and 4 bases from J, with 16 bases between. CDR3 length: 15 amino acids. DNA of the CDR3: TGTGCCAGCAGTTCCCGGGAAGGAAGGCGCACTGAAGCTTTCTTT. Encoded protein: CASSSREGRRTEAFF.

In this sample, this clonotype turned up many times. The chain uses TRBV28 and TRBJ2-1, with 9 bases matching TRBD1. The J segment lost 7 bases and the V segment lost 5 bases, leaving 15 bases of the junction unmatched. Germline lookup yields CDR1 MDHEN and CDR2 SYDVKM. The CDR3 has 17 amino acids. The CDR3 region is CASSLLYGDRALNEQFF. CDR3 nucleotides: TGTGCCAGCAGTCTCCTGTATGGGGACAGGGCACTTAATGAGCAGTTCTTC.

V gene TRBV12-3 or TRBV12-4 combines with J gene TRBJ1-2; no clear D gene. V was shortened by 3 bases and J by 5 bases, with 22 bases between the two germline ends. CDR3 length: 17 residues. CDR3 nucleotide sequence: TGTGCCAGCAGTTTCGGGGTTGGCGCCCGGTCTTTATATGGCTACACCTTC. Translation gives CASSFGVGARSLYGYTF.

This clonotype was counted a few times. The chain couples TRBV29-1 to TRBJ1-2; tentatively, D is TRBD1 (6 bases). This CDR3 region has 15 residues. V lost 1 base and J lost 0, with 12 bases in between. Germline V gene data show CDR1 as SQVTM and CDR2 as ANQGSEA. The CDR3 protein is CSVEGWDTSNYGYTF. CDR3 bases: TGCAGCGTTGAAGGATGGGACACTTCTAACTATGGCTACACCTTC.

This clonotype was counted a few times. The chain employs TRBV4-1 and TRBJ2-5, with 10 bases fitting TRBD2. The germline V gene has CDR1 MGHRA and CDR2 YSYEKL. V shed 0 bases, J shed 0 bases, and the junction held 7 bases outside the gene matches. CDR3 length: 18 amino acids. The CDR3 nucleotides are TGCGCCAGCAGCCAAGATCGAGGGCTAGCGGGGGACCAAGAGACCCAGTACTTC. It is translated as CASSQDRGLAGDQETQYF.

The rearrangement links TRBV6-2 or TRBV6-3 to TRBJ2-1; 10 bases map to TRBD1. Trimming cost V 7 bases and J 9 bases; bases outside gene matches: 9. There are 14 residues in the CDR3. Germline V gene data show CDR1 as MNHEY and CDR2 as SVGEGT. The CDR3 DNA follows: TGTGCCAGCAAGAGGACAGGGGGGGGTGGTGAGCAGTTCTTC. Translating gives CASKRTGGGGEQFF.

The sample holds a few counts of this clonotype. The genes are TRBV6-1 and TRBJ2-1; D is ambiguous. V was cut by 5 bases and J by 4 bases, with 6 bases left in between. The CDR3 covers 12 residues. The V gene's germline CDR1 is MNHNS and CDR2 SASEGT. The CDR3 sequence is CASSHQYNEQFF. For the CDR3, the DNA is TGTGCCAGCAGTCACCAGTACAATGAGCAGTTCTTC.

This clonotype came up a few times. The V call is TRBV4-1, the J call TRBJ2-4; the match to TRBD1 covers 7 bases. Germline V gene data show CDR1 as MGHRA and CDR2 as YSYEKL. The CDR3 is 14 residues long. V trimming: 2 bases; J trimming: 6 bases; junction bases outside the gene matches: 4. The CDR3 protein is CASSQTGTVNIQYF. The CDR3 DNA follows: TGCGCCAGCAGCCAAACCGGGACAGTAAACATTCAGTACTTC.

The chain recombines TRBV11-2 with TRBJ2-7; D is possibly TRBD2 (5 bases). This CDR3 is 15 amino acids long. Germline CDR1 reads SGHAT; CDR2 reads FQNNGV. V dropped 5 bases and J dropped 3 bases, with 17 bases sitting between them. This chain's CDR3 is CASSPARTSFYEQYF. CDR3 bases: TGTGCCAGCAGCCCCGCCCGGACTTCCTTCTACGAGCAGTACTTC.

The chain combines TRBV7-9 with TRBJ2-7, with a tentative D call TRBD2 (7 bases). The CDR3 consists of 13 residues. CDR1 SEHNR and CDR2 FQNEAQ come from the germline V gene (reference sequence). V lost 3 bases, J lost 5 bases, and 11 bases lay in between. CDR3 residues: CASSFRGAHEQYF. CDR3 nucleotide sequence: TGTGCCAGCAGCTTCCGGGGGGCCCACGAGCAGTACTTC.

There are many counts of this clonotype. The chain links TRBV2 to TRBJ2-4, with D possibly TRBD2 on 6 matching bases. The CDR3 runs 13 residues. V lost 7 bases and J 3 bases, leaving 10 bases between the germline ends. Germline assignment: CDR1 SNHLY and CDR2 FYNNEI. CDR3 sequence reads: CASTGLGKNIQYF. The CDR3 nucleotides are TGTGCCAGCACGGGACTGGGCAAAAACATTCAGTACTTC.

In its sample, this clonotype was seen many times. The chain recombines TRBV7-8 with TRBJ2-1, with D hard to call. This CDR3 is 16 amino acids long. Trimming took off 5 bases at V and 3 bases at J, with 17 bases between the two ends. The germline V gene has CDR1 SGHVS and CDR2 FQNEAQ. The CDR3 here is CASSEDPFNFYNEQFF. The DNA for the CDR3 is TGTGCCAGCAGCGAGGACCCCTTCAATTTCTACAATGAGCAGTTCTTC.

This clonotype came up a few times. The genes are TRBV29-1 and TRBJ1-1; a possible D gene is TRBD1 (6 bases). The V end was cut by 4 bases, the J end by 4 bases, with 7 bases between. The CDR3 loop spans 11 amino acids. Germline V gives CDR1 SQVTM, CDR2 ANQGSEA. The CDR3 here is CSVVGATEAFF. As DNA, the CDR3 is TGCAGCGTTGTGGGGGCCACTGAAGCTTTCTTT.

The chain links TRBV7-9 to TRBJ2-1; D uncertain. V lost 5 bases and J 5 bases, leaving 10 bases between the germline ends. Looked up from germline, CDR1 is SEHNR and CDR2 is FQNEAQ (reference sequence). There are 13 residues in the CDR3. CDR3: CASSPSRDNEQFF. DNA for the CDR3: TGTGCCAGCAGCCCCTCACGGGACAATGAGCAGTTCTTC.

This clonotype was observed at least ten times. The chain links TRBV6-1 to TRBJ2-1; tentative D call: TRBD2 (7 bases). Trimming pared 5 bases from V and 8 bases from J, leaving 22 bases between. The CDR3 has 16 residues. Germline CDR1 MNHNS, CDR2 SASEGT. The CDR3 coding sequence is TGTGCCAGCAGTCCCTCTTCGGGGGGCCGATATCATGAGCAGTTCTTC. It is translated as CASSPSSGGRYHEQFF.

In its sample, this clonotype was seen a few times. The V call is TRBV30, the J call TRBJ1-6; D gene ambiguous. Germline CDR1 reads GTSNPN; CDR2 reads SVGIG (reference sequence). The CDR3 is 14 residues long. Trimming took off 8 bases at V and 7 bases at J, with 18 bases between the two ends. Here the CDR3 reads CAGDRWEGNSPLHF. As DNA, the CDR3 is TGTGCCGGAGATCGGTGGGAGGGAAATTCACCCCTCCACTTT.

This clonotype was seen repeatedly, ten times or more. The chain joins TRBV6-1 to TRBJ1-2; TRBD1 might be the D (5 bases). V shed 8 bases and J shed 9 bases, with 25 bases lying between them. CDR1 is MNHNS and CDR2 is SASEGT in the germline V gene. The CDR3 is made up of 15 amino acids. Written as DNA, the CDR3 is TGTGCCAGCTACGGAGGATTGATACGGGGGGGAAGCTACACCTTC. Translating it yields CASYGGLIRGGSYTF.

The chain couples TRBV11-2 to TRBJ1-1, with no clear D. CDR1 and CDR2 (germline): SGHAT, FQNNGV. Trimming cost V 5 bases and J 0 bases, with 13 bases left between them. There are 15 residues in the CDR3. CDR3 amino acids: CASSLRPQVNTEAFF. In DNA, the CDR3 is TGTGCCAGCAGCCTTAGACCCCAGGTGAACACTGAAGCTTTCTTT.